This T cell receptor beta chain stems from a study of post-analysis software for immune sequencing data. General study points: TRBV5-6, TRBV5-1 and TRBV20-1 were among five TRBV segments more frequent in patients than controls. Significantly decreased normalized Chao1 diversity was recorded for multiple sclerosis patients relative to controls.

Of note for this clonotype: What it binds is not known. This may be a read error: a much more frequent sequence differs by one nucleotide.

Carried by the TCR beta cDNA libraries were unique molecular identifiers. Each sample of about 0.95 to 11 million input T cells yielded approximately 500,000 cDNA molecules, so each molecule approximated one T cell. TCRdb re-called the PCR reads with MiXCR, one entry per CDR3 protein. The sample has roughly 570,000 distinct CDR3 sequences, roughly 34% seen once; the top ten hold 4.5% to 7.5%. This CDR3 is 15 amino acids long. From germline, CDR1 is MNHEY and CDR2 SVGAGI. With 8 bases removed from V and 3 bases from J, the gap between germline ends came to 17 bases. This TCR was sampled from a girl younger than 18 with multiple sclerosis. Specimen: blood. The chain joins TRBV6-5 to TRBJ2-4, with TRBD1 as a possible D gene (7 bases). The CDR3 is CASRTGEDDKNIQYF. CDR3 sequence (DNA): TGTGCCAGCCGAACAGGGGAGGATGACAAAAACATTCAGTACTTC.